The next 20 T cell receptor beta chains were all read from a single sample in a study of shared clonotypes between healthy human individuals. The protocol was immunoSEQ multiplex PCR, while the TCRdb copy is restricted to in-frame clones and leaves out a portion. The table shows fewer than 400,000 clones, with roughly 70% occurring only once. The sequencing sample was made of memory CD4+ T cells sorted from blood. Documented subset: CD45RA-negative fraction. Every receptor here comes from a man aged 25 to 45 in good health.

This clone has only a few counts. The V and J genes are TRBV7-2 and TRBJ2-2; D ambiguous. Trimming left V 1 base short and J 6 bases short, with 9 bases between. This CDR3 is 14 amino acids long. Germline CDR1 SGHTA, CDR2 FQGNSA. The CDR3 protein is CASSLVVGSGELFF. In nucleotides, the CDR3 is TGTGCCAGCAGCTTAGTGGTTGGTTCCGGGGAGCTGTTTTTT.

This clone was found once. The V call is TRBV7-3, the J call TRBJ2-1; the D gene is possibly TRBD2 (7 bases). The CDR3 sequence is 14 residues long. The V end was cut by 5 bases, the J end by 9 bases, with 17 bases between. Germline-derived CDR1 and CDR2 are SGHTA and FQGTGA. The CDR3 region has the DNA TGTGCCAGCAGCCGGGGGGCTAGTAACGCTGAGCAGTTCTTC. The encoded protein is CASSRGASNAEQFF.

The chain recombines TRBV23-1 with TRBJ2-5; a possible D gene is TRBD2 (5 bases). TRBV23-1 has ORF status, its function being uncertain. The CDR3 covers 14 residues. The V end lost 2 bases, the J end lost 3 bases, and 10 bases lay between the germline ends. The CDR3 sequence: CASSQTSLEETQYF. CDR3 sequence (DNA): TGCGCCAGCAGTCAAACTAGTTTAGAAGAGACCCAGTACTTC.

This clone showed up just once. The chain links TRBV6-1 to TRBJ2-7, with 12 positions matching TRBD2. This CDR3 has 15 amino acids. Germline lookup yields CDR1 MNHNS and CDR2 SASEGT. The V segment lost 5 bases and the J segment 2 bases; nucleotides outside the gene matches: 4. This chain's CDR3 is CASSQTSGGTYEQYF. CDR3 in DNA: TGTGCCAGCAGTCAGACTAGCGGGGGAACCTACGAGCAGTACTTC.

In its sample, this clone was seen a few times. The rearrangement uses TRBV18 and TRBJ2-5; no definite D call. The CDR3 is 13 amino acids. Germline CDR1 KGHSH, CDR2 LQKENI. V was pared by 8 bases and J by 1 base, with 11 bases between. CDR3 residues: CASIPPGQETQYF. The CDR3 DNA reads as TGTGCCAGCATTCCCCCAGGCCAAGAGACCCAGTACTTC.

The DNA for the CDR3 is TGTGCCAGTAGTGGTAGCGGGACAAGCCAAGAGACCCAGTACTTC. Its protein product is CASSGSGTSQETQYF. The chain carries TRBV19 and TRBJ2-5; TRBD2 matches at 8 bases. This CDR3 has 15 residues. Looked up from germline, CDR1 is LNHDA and CDR2 is SQIVND (reference sequence). Germline trimming cut 5 bases from V and 1 base from J; bases unmatched to any gene: 6.

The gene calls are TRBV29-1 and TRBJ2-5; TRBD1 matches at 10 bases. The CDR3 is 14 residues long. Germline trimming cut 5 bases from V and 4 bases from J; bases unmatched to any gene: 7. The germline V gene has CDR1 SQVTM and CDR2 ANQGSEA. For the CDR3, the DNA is TGCAGCGTTACGACAGGGGGCAGGGGAGAGACCCAGTACTTC. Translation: CSVTTGGRGETQYF.

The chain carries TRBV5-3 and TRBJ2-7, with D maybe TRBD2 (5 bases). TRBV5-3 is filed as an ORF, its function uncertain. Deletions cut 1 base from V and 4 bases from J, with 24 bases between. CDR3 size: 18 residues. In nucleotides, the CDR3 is TGTGCCAGAAGCTTGCGGCCCCTCGGGGTTTGGGTACGGTACGAGCAGTACTTC. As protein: CARSLRPLGVWVRYEQYF.

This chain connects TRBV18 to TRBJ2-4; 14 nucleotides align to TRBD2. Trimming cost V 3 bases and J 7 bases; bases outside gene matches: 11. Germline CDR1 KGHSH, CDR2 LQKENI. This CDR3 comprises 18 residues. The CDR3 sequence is CASSPSPGTSGRGNIQYF. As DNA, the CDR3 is TGTGCCAGCTCACCTTCTCCCGGGACTAGCGGGAGAGGGAACATTCAGTACTTC. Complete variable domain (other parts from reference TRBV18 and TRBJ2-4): NAGVMQNPRHLVRRRGQEARLRCSPMKGHSHVYWYRQLPEEGLKFMVYLQKENIIDESGMPKERFSAEFPKEGPSILRIQQVVRGDSAAYFCASSPSPGTSGRGNIQYFGAGTRLSVL.

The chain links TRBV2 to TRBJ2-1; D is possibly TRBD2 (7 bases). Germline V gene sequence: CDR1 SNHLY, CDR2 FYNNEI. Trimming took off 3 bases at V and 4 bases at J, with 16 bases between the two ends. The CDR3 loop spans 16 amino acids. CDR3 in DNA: TGTGCCAGCAGTGATAGGGGAGGGGGGAAGTACAATGAGCAGTTCTTC. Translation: CASSDRGGGKYNEQFF.

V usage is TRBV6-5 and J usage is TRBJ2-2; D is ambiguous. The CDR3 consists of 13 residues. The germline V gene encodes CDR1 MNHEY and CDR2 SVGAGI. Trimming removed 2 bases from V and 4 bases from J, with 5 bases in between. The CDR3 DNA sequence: TGTGCCAGCAGTTACCCCAGCACCGGGGAGCTGTTTTTT. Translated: CASSYPSTGELFF.

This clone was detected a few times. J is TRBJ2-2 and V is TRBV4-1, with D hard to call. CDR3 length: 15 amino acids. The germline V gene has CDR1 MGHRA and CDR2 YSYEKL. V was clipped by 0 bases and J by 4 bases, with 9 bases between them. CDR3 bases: TGCGCCAGCAGCCAAGAAACTACTATCACCGGGGAGCTGTTTTTT. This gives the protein CASSQETTITGELFF.

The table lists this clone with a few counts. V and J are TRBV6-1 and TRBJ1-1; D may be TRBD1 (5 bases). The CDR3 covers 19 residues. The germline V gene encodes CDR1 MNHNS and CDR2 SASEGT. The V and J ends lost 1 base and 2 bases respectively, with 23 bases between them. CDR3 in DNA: TGTGCCAGCAGTGAAGTTGTGTGGGAGCGAACAGGTCGTAACACTGAAGCTTTCTTT. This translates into CASSEVVWERTGRNTEAFF.

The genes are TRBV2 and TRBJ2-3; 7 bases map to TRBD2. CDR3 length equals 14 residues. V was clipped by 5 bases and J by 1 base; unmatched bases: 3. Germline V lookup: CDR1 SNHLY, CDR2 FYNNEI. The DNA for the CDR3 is TGTGCCAGCAGTATGGCGGGGGGCACAGATACGCAGTATTTT. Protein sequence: CASSMAGGTDTQYF. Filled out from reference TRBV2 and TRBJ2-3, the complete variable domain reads EPEVTQTPSHQVTQMGQEVILRCVPISNHLYFYWYRQILGQKVEFLVSFYNNEISEKSEIFDDQFSVERPDGSNFTLKIRSTKLEDSAMYFCASSMAGGTDTQYFGPGTRLTVL.

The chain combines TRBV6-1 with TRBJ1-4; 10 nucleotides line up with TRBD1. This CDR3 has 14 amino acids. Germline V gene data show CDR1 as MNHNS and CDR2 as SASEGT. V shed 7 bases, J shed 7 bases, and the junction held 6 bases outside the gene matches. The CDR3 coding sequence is TGTGCCAGCACGGGGGACAGGGGAGTTGAAAAACTGTTTTTT. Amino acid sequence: CASTGDRGVEKLFF.

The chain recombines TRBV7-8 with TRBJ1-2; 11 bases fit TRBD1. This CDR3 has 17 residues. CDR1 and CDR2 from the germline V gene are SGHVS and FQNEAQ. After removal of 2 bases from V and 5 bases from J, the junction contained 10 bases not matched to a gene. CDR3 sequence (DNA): TGTGCCAGCAGCTTATGGACAGGGGGCCCACCTCTATATGGCTACACCTTC. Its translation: CASSLWTGGPPLYGYTF.

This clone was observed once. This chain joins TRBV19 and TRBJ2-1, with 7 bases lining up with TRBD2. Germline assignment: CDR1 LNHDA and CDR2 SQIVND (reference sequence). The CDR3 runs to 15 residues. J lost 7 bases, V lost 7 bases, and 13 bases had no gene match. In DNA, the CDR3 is TGTGCCAGTAATCGGCTAGCGGCGGGGCGGAATGAGCAGTTCTTC. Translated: CASNRLAAGRNEQFF.

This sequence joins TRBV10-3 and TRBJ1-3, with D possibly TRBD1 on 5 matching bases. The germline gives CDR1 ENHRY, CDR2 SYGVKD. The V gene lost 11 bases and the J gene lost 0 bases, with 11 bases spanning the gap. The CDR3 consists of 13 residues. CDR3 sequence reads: CAAADNSGNTIYF. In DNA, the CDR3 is TGTGCCGCAGCGGACAACTCTGGAAACACCATATATTTT.

The CDR3 sequence is CASSRAGTQTQYF. The CDR3 coding sequence is TGTGCCAGCAGTCGGGCAGGGACGCAGACCCAGTACTTC. J is TRBJ2-5 and V is TRBV28, with D possibly called TRBD1 or TRBD2 (5 bases each). Germline loops: CDR1 MDHEN, CDR2 SYDVKM. This CDR3 spans 13 amino acids. With 5 bases removed from V and 6 bases from J, the gap between germline ends came to 13 bases.

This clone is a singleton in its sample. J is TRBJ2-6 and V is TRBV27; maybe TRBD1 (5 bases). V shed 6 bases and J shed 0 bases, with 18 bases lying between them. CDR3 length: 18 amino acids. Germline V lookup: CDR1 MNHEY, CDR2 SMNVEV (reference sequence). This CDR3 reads CASSSVGLGRSGANVLTF. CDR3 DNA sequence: TGTGCCAGCAGCTCGGTGGGGTTGGGGCGCTCTGGGGCCAACGTCCTGACTTTC.